Listed below are T cell receptor beta chains from one sample, sequenced in a study of T cell changes during pregnancy in multiple sclerosis. Assay: immunoSEQ multiplex PCR; the TCRdb copy retains only in-frame clones and omits some. The sample has more than 45,000 clones; about 94% are singletons. Sequencing was performed on CD4+ T cells from peripheral blood mononuclear cells, taken in the first trimester of pregnancy. These receptor sequences come from a female donor with multiple sclerosis, enrolled in a pregnancy study. CDR3s include the opening cysteine and the closing phenylalanine or tryptophan. A D gene is named only where the DNA matches it firmly. Expanded clones are given a class, and other clones once, few, many or no size at all.

.	TRBD1	TRBJ2-7	TRBV9	15	CASSAGQGLNYEQYF	TGTGCCAGCAGCGCCGGACAGGGGTTGAACTACGAGCAGTACTTC
.	TRBD1	TRBJ1-2	TRBV27	16	CASSLRGQGVVGGYTF	TGTGCCAGCAGCCTGCGGGGACAGGGCGTAGTGGGTGGCTACACCTTC
.	TRBD1	TRBJ1-1	TRBV18	15	CASSRNRGPNTEAFF	TGTGCCAGCTCACGAAACAGGGGCCCGAACACTGAAGCTTTCTTT
.	.	TRBJ2-2	TRBV18	16	CASSPPGLGTTGELFF	TGTGCCAGCTCACCACCGGGACTGGGAACCACCGGGGAGCTGTTTTTT
.	.	TRBJ2-2	TRBV4-2	15	CASSQTDGNTGELFF	TGTGCCAGCAGCCAAACAGACGGGAACACCGGGGAGCTGTTTTTT
.	TRBD1	TRBJ2-1	TRBV15	18	CATSGGTGYPSSYNEQFF	TGTGCCACCTCCGGAGGGACAGGATACCCGAGCTCCTACAATGAGCAGTTCTTC
once	TRBD2	TRBJ2-3	TRBV7-2	15	CASSGEAGGTDTQYF	TGTGCCAGCAGTGGAGAAGCGGGGGGCACAGATACGCAGTATTTT
once	TRBD2	TRBJ2-3	TRBV10-3	16	CAISEGLAGGTDTQYF	TGTGCCATCAGCGAAGGACTAGCGGGGGGGACAGATACGCAGTATTTT
.	TRBD1	TRBJ1-5	TRBV19	18	CASSGRDRGFYSNQPQHF	TGTGCCAGTAGTGGCCGGGACAGGGGATTTTATAGCAATCAGCCCCAGCATTTT
.	TRBD1	TRBJ1-2	TRBV10-3	14	CAISEGQATYGYTF	TGTGCCATCAGTGAGGGACAGGCGACCTATGGCTACACCTTC
.	.	TRBJ2-1	TRBV5-4	13	CASSSDSIREQFF	TGTGCCAGCAGCTCCGATAGCATCCGTGAGCAGTTCTTC
once	.	TRBJ1-6	TRBV19	17	CASNSVGSIGGNSPLHF	TGTGCCAGTAACAGTGTGGGATCGATCGGGGGGAATTCACCCCTCCACTTT